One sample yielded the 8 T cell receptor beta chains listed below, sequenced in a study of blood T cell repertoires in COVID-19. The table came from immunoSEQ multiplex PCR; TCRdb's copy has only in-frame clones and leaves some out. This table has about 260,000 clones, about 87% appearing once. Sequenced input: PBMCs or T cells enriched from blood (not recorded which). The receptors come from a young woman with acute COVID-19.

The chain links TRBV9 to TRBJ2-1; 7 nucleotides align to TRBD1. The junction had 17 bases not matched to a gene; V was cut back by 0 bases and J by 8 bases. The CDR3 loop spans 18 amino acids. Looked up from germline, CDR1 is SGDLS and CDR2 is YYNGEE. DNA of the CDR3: TGTGCCAGCAGCGTAGTCCCATGGAGTGAAACAGGGGTGGATGAGCAGTTCTTC. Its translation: CASSVVPWSETGVDEQFF.

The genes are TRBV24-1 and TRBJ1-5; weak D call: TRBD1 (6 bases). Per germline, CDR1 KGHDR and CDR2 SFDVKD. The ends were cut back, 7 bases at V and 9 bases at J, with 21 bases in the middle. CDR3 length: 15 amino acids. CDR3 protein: CATRETGDPWGPQHF. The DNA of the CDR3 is TGTGCCACCAGAGAGACAGGCGACCCTTGGGGGCCCCAGCATTTT.

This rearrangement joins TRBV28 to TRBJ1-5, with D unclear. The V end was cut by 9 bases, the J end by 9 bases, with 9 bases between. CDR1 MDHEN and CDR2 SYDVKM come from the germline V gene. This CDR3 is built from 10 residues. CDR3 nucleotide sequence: TGTGCCAGTGCCTCAGGGCCCCAGCATTTT. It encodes CASASGPQHF. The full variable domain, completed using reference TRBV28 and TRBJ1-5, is DVKVTQSSRYLVKRTGEKVFLECVQDMDHENMFWYRQDPGLGLRLIYFSYDVKMKEKGDIPEGYSVSREKKERFSLILESASTNQTSMYLCASASGPQHFGDGTRLSIL.

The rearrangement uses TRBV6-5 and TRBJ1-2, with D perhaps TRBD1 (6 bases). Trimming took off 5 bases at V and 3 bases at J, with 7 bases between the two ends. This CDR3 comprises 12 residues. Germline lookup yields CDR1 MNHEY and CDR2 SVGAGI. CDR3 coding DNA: TGTGCCAGCAGTAACAGGGACTATGGCTACACCTTC. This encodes CASSNRDYGYTF.

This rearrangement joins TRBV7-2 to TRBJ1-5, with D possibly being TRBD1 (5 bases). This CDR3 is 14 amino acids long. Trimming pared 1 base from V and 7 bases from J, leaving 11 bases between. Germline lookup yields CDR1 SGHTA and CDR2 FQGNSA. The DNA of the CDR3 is TGTGCCAGCAGCTTAGAGGCAGGGTTCCAGCCCCAGCATTTT. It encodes CASSLEAGFQPQHF.

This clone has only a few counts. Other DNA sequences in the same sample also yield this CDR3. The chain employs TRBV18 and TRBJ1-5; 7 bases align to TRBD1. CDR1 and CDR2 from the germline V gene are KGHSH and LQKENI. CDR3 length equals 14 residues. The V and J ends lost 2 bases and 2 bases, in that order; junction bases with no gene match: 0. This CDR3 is CASSPGQGNQPQHF. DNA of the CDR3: TGTGCCAGCTCACCAGGACAGGGCAATCAGCCCCAGCATTTT.

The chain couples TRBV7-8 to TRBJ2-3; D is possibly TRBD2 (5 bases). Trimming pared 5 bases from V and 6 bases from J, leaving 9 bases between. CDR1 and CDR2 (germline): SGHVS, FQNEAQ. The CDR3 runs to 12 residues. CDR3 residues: CASSRRMDTQYF. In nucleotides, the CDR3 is TGTGCCAGCAGCCGGAGGATGGATACGCAGTATTTT. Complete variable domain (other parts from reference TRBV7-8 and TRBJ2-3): GAGVSQSPRYKVAKRGQDVALRCDPISGHVSLFWYQQALGQGPEFLTYFQNEAQLDKSGLPSDRFFAERPEGSVSTLKIQRTQQEDSAVYLCASSRRMDTQYFGPGTRLTVL.

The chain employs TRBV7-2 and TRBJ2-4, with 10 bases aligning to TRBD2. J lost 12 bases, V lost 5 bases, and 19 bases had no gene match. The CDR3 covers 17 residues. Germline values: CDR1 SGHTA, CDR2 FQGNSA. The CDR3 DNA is TGTGCCAGCAGCACACAGTCCGGGCTAGCGGGAGCCGGCACTCAGTACTTC. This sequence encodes CASSTQSGLAGAGTQYF.